Given below is one T cell receptor (beta chain) in context. The antigen it recognizes is unknown. No base-level quality is on record; no much larger clone is a single base apart. TCRbeta CDR3 regions were amplified from genomic DNA by means of the immunoSEQ Assay, a bias-controlled multiplex PCR. In the source study's methods: The number of nucleated cells in each sample was estimated from the amplification of reference gene primers within the assay. To quantify the absolute abundance of each unique TCRbeta CDR3 rearrangement, sequence reads were collapsed and filtered. For each sample, productive Simpson clonality was calculated as the square root of Simpson's diversity index across productive rearrangements. TCRdb took over this immuneACCESS table, retaining in-frame rearrangements with V and J assigned. Such tables are incomplete; in checked studies, under half of the missing clones stem from an unresolved V gene, and the remainder is unexplained. V, J and clone size derive from that table, while D and trimming were established from the DNA sequence. The sample profile shows 300,000 to 350,000 clones; approximately 89% of them were found once. 1.5% to 2% of the sample rests with the top ten.

This sample is drawn from a study of blood T cell repertoires in COVID-19 (dated by TCRdb to 2018 to 2020). For the wider study: Samples from collaborators originated in the United States, Italy and Spain and spanned both the acute and convalescent phases of COVID-19. The material from the prospective study consisted of cDNA or gDNA derived from T cells, B-cell-depleted T cells, or PBMCs. Subjects who had been exposed to COVID-19, were actively infected with it, or had recovered from it provided the deeply sampled blood TCRbeta repertoires that made up the dataset. The repertoires were made available in a free public database intended to serve as a resource for research on the immune response to SARS-CoV-2. The samples were drawn from the first 160 participants of the ongoing ImmuneRACE study and from over 950 subjects provided by 6 global collaborators. Sample metadata almost always included a de-identified subject ID, COVID-19 status, age in years and sex. HLA class I and class II types, where available, came from metadata supplied by the sample provider rather than from assay-based typing. What the study reported, not specific to this receptor: Clinical and demographic metadata were provided uncurated, with the amount varying by source and participant.

At one collaborating source in Seattle, patients were enrolled during active infection and were followed longitudinally through the course of disease. Collaborating institutions collected whole blood in K2EDTA tubes following their own protocols. For TCRbeta analysis, collaborator samples were shipped as frozen whole blood, as isolated PBMCs, or as DNA extracted from either sample type. The sequenced sample consisted of peripheral blood. The TCR comes from a woman aged 25 to 45 with COVID-19, enrolled during active disease.

The sequence in DNA is TGTGCCAGCAGCTCAGGGGGACCTTACGAGCAGTACGTC. Translation gives CASSSGGPYEQYV. The chain uses TRBV28 and TRBJ2-7; 7 central nucleotides agree with TRBD1. Looking up the germline V gene yields CDR1 MDHEN and CDR2 SYDVKM. From the cysteine up to the valine, the CDR3 has a length of 13 residues. Only the CDR3 portion is preserved as DNA: 39 bases, with reading frame beginning at the first base. Trimming takes 6 bases off V and 4 bases off J; junction bases not matched to a gene: 6.